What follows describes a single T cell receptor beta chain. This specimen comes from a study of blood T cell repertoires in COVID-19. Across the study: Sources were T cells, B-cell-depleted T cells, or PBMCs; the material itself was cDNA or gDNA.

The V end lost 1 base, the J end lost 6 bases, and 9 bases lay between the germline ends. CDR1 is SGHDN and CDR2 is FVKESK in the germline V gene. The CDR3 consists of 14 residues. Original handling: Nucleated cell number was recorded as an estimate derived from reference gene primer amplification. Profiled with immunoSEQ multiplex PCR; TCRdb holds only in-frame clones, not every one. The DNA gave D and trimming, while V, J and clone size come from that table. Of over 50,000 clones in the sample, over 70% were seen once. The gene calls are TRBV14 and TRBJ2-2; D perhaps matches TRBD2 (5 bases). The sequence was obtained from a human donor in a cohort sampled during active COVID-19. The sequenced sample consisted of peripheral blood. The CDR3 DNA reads TGTGCCAGCAGCCAAGCGTACGGGGCCGGGGAGCTGTTTTTT. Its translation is CASSQAYGAGELFF.